The clone carrying this T cell receptor (beta chain) appeared a few times. The CDR3 totals 17 residues. Original processing notes: Amplification with reference gene primers provided the estimates of nucleated cell counts. Here immunoSEQ multiplex PCR was the method, and the copy in TCRdb shows in-frame clones only, minus some. That table is the source of V, J and clone size, and D and trimming were worked out from the DNA. The sample gives roughly 49,000 clones, around 87% of which show up once; 6.5% to 8% is in the top ten. The record originates from a study of blood T cell repertoires in COVID-19. Study at large: Italy, Spain and the United States were the sources of the convalescent and acute COVID-19 samples. PBMCs, B-cell-depleted T cells, or T cells were the source of the cDNA or gDNA that made up the material.

Sequenced: peripheral blood. The receptor was derived from a man aged 45-65 years with active COVID-19. V and J are TRBV21-1 and TRBJ2-5; the table names TRBD1, a call not compared with the DNA. TRBV21-1 represents a pseudogene. The CDR3 reads CARNKGRQLTPGETQYF. The CDR3 DNA reads TGTGCCAGGAATAAGGGTAGACAGCTCACCCCAGGGGAGACCCAGTACTTC.